The rows below give T cell receptor beta chains drawn from one sample of a study of radiotherapy plus CTLA-4 blockade in lung cancer. TCRdb's copy holds only in-frame clones and misses some; the assay was immunoSEQ multiplex PCR. The data hold 75,000 to 100,000 clones, with around 88% observed a single time. The specimen comprised peripheral blood, sampled from a patient treated with radiotherapy plus ipilimumab. The origin of the receptors is a human donor with non-small cell lung cancer that progressed on radiotherapy plus ipilimumab. CDR3s include the opening cysteine and the closing phenylalanine or tryptophan. Fields, in order: V gene, CDR3 protein.

TRBV6-5,CASSSPEGMRSEQYF
TRBV18,CASSPGEAATGTQYF
TRBV5-8,CASSSGQGGYEQFF
TRBV6-6,CASRSGTSGGYTF
TRBV19,CASSIARGNQPQHF
TRBV6-5,CASSPSLQTEAFF
TRBV7-7,CASSSGLGNTDTQYF
TRBV5-6,CASSWATSGSSSYEQYF
TRBV11-3,CASSLFTGAARVTGELFF
TRBV27,CASSRGGETQYF
TRBV6-1,CASSVGFSDSGNTIYF
TRBV9,CASSVGLAKETQYF
TRBV19,CASSPVPQRMSTEAFF
TRBV10-2,CASKSGRAWYEQYF
TRBV2,CASRAGTYERQFF
TRBV29-1,CSVRPALDTQYF
TRBV19,CASSMHRVDQPQHF
TRBV19,CASSIAPATTPEQYF
TRBV12-5,CASRREGPGTQYF
TRBV19,CASRPEGYNEQFF
TRBV11-3,CASSLGGGGSYEQYF
TRBV18,CASSPQITVSGGDTQYF
TRBV5-1,CASSFLETQYF
TRBV6-1,CASRRDWNYEQYF
TRBV1,CTSSVMRFAQSRANVLTF
TRBV27,CASSLIGETNQPQHF
TRBV6-1,CASSGRTGGGYGYTF
TRBV7-6,CASSPQRGATEAFF
TRBV7-3,CASSLMAKRGSGSLYNEQFF
TRBV7-8,CASSLSGAASPEAFF
TRBV2,CASSEEVNTIYF
TRBV2,CASMSGGVRMGSNQPQHF
TRBV2,CASRKGGASNQPQHF
TRBV5-1,CASSLEASRRLGNTEAFF
TRBV5-1,CASSSGLAGGQSSTDTQYF
TRBV27,CASSLFGGGPTDTQYF
TRBV5-4,CASSFRSDEQFF
TRBV10-2,CASCQSSGVSYNEQFF
TRBV19,CASSIGRANEQFF
TRBV4-1,CASSQATGRGYADTQYF
TRBV29-1,CSVKFGVPDTQYF
TRBV27,CASRDRPSSPYEQYF
TRBV2,CASSVTGGVQPQHF
TRBV9,CASSVEGVAEAFF
TRBV5-4,CASSADQGRLGQETQYF
TRBV19,CASRDGSGNQHEQYF
TRBV19,CASSSTGDEQFF
TRBV29-1,CSVGVAGGALGEQFF
TRBV1,CTSSQDGDTSSYEQYF
TRBV18,CASSPPPGTQPQHF
TRBV27,CASSPLGGGANVLTF
TRBV19,CASSQGEVGYTF
TRBV6-5,CASRPTGRSSYEQYF
TRBV5-1,CASRISGEREQFF